The T cell receptor (beta chain) described here comes from a study of CD8+ T cells in alopecia areata. V shed 1 base and J shed 4 bases, with 14 bases lying between them. From germline, CDR1 is SQVTM and CDR2 ANQGSEA. The CDR3 loop spans 14 amino acids. Sequencing templates came from extracted RNA that was reverse transcribed into cDNA. TCRdb keeps only in-frame clones here, not all; method: immunoSEQ multiplex PCR. The sample yields approximately 180,000 clones, more than 55% seen once. Documented treatment: oral pan-JAK inhibitor, 5-10 mg twice daily. The sequencing here drew on CD4+ T cells sorted from blood, taken at week 49, from a patient treated with tofacitinib. V gene TRBV29-1 combines with J gene TRBJ2-7, with TRBD1 as a possible D gene (5 bases). The clonotype comes from a human donor with alopecia areata. The CDR3 loop reads CSVEVGGARYEQYF. CDR3 coding DNA: TGCAGCGTTGAAGTGGGTGGGGCGCGGTACGAGCAGTACTTC.